The 31 T cell receptor beta chains below all came from one sample that was sequenced in a study of OX40 agonist ivuxolimab in advanced cancers. Profiled with immunoSEQ multiplex PCR; TCRdb holds only in-frame clones, not every one. The table lists 50,000 to 65,000 clones, around 88% of them singletons. The sequences come from CD4+ or CD8+ T cells sorted from blood, collected in a trial of the OX40 agonist ivuxolimab. The receptors derive from an adult with an advanced solid tumor such as melanoma, head and neck, liver or kidney cancer.

V and J are TRBV6-5 and TRBJ2-2; 10 positions agree with TRBD1. The CDR3 consists of 15 residues. CDR1 MNHEY and CDR2 SVGAGI come from the germline V gene. The V and J ends lost 6 bases and 7 bases, in that order; junction bases with no gene match: 8. The CDR3 DNA reads TGTGCCAGCAGCCCCGGGACAGGGGCCGGCGGGGAGCTGTTTTTT. Amino acid sequence: CASSPGTGAGGELFF.

The rearrangement links TRBV19 to TRBJ2-5; maybe TRBD1 (6 bases). Germline values: CDR1 LNHDA, CDR2 SQIVND (reference sequence). Deletions cut 4 bases from V and 2 bases from J, with 14 bases between. The CDR3 runs 15 residues. The CDR3, as DNA: TGTGCCAGTAGTACCCGGGACACCCGGCAAGAGACCCAGTACTTC. Residues: CASSTRDTRQETQYF.

This chain connects TRBV9 to TRBJ2-5, with 8 bases lining up with TRBD1. The V gene's germline CDR1 is SGDLS and CDR2 YYNGEE. CDR3 length equals 16 residues. Germline trimming cut 4 bases from V and 3 bases from J; bases unmatched to any gene: 11. Here the CDR3 reads CASSIRQGNMEETQYF. CDR3 DNA sequence: TGTGCCAGCAGCATCCGACAGGGGAACATGGAAGAGACCCAGTACTTC.

This clone was detected once. This chain uses TRBV5-1 with TRBJ2-1; 10 nucleotides agree with TRBD2. The V segment lost 0 bases and the J segment 6 bases; nucleotides outside the gene matches: 6. The germline CDR1 and CDR2 sequences are SGHRS and YFSETQ. The CDR3 extends over 16 amino acids. This chain's CDR3 is CASSLASSGSGNEQFF. The CDR3 bases are TGCGCCAGCAGCTTGGCCTCTAGCGGGAGTGGCAATGAGCAGTTCTTC. The full variable domain, rest sourced from reference TRBV5-1 and TRBJ2-1, is KAGVTQTPRYLIKTRGQQVTLSCSPISGHRSVSWYQQTPGQGLQFLFEYFSETQRNKGNFPGRFSGRQFSNSRSEMNVSTLELGDSALYLCASSLASSGSGNEQFFGPGTRLTVL.

This chain joins TRBV29-1 and TRBJ2-3, with unresolved D. V lost 4 bases, J lost 1 base, and 15 bases lay in between. The CDR3 extends over 15 amino acids. The germline CDR1 and CDR2 sequences are SQVTM and ANQGSEA. The CDR3 here is CSVVQQTLGTDTQYF. Here the CDR3 DNA reads TGCAGCGTTGTCCAACAGACCCTAGGCACAGATACGCAGTATTTT.

CDR3: CSVRTQPGQPGNEQFF. The DNA for the CDR3 is TGCAGCGTCCGCACCCAACCGGGACAACCAGGGAATGAGCAGTTCTTC. The chain is built from TRBV29-1 and TRBJ2-1, with D possibly being TRBD1 (6 bases). The CDR3 is 16 residues long. Trimming took 6 bases from V and 7 from J, leaving 25 bases between them. The germline gives CDR1 SQVTM, CDR2 ANQGSEA.

J is TRBJ1-6 and V is TRBV7-9; TRBD1 agrees at 9 bases. Trimming took 4 bases from V and 6 from J; bases not matched to a gene: 7. Germline V gives CDR1 SEHNR, CDR2 FQNEAQ (reference sequence). This CDR3 is built from 16 residues. As DNA, the CDR3 is TGTGCCAGCAGCTCTCCGACAGGGGGTCGTAATTCACCCCTCCACTTT. Its protein is CASSSPTGGRNSPLHF.

There are a few counts of this clone. This sequence joins TRBV2 and TRBJ2-3; D not resolved. The germline gives CDR1 SNHLY, CDR2 FYNNEI. This CDR3 region has 14 residues. Trimming removed 6 bases at V and 1 base at J, with 11 bases between. CDR3 amino acids: CASSARARTDTQYF. The CDR3 bases are TGTGCCAGCAGCGCTCGGGCCCGCACAGATACGCAGTATTTT.

Here the CDR3 reads CASRPTGVSYEQYF. Written as DNA, the CDR3 is TGTGCCAGTAGGCCTACAGGGGTCTCCTACGAGCAGTACTTC. The chain joins TRBV19 to TRBJ2-7; 7 nucleotides match TRBD1. The junction had 5 bases not matched to a gene; V was cut back by 6 bases and J by 0 bases. CDR3 length equals 14 residues. Germline V gene sequence: CDR1 LNHDA, CDR2 SQIVND (reference sequence). Full variable domain (remainder filled in from reference TRBV19 and TRBJ2-7): DGGITQSPKYLFRKEGQNVTLSCEQNLNHDAMYWYRQDPGQGLRLIYYSQIVNDFQKGDIAEGYSVSREKKESFPLTVTSAQKNPTAFYLCASRPTGVSYEQYFGPGTRLTVT.

The chain links TRBV6-6 to TRBJ2-3; 9 bases are a match to TRBD2. Germline loops: CDR1 MNHNY, CDR2 SVGAGI (reference sequence). There are 15 residues in the CDR3. Trimming at V came to 6 bases and at J to 4 bases, leaving 8 bases not matched to a gene. DNA for the CDR3: TGTGCCAGCAGCCCGCGTGCGGGGGGGGCAGATACGCAGTATTTT. Protein product: CASSPRAGGADTQYF.

The chain couples TRBV5-4 to TRBJ2-7, with D unresolved. Germline-derived CDR1 and CDR2 are SGHNT and YYREEE (reference sequence). The CDR3 is made up of 11 amino acids. V lost 3 bases, J lost 4 bases, and 5 bases lay in between. The CDR3 reads CASSSQYEQYF. DNA for the CDR3: TGTGCCAGCAGCTCCCAATACGAGCAGTACTTC.

V is TRBV10-3 and J is TRBJ2-7; the match to TRBD1 covers 9 bases. With 2 bases clipped from V and 0 bases from J, the junction kept 8 bases outside the gene matches. Germline V gene sequence: CDR1 ENHRY, CDR2 SYGVKD. This CDR3 comprises 17 residues. The CDR3 loop reads CAISETRGQGSSYEQYF. CDR3 in DNA: TGTGCCATCAGTGAGACACGAGGACAGGGGAGCTCCTACGAGCAGTACTTC.

The table lists this clone with a few counts. The V call is TRBV4-1, the J call TRBJ2-3; D not certain. The CDR3 is 17 residues long. V gave up 4 bases and J gave up 4 bases, with 21 bases separating them. Germline V gene sequence: CDR1 MGHRA, CDR2 YSYEKL. CDR3 nucleotide sequence: TGCGCCAGCAGCCGCCTTTGGGATAACAGTATGTCAGATACGCAGTATTTT. This sequence encodes CASSRLWDNSMSDTQYF.

This clone was detected a few times. V is TRBV19 and J is TRBJ2-2; D is unclear. CDR1 and CDR2 from the germline V gene are LNHDA and SQIVND (reference sequence). The CDR3 is 12 amino acids. V lost 5 bases to trimming and J lost 7 bases, with 8 bases between them. The CDR3 loop reads CASSPSRGELFF. In DNA form, the CDR3 reads TGTGCCAGTAGTCCATCCCGCGGGGAGCTGTTTTTT.

The V and J genes are TRBV5-8 and TRBJ1-1; D is unresolved. Per the germline V gene, CDR1 is SGHTS and CDR2 is YDEGEE. The CDR3 is 14 amino acids. V was shortened by 2 bases and J by 0 bases, with 8 bases between the two germline ends. CDR3 amino acids: CASSFVHLNTEAFF. CDR3 nucleotide sequence: TGTGCCAGCAGCTTTGTACACCTGAACACTGAAGCTTTCTTT. The full variable domain, its missing parts supplied by reference TRBV5-8 and TRBJ1-1, is EAGVTQSPTHLIKTRGQQATLRCSPISGHTSVYWYQQALGLGLQFLLWYDEGEERNRGNFPPRFSGRQFPNYSSELNVNALELEDSALYLCASSFVHLNTEAFFGQGTRLTVV.

This clone was observed a single time. The rearrangement uses TRBV5-4 and TRBJ1-5; 7 positions agree with TRBD1. The germline V gene has CDR1 SGHNT and CDR2 YYREEE (reference sequence). The V segment lost 4 bases and the J segment 11 bases; nucleotides outside the gene matches: 15. CDR3 length: 15 residues. CDR3 in amino acids: CASSNGGTAGVTQHF. In nucleotides, the CDR3 is TGTGCCAGCAGCAACGGAGGGACAGCAGGTGTCACCCAGCATTTT.

This clone has only a few counts. Germline and junction disagree at one end, which may indicate a read error. The chain uses TRBV7-7 and TRBJ1-2; the D gene is possibly TRBD1 (5 bases). CDR1 is SSHAT and CDR2 is FNYEAQ in the germline V gene (reference sequence). This CDR3 spans 15 amino acids. CDR3 sequence: CASSRQGRFNYGYTF. The CDR3 region has the DNA TGTGCTAGCAGCCGGCAGGGTCGGTTTAACTATGGCTACACCTTC.

The rearrangement joins TRBV7-2 to TRBJ2-7; D gene uncertain. V gave up 1 base and J gave up 5 bases, with 15 bases separating them. Germline V gene data show CDR1 as SGHTA and CDR2 as FQGNSA. CDR3 length: 15 residues. CDR3 in DNA: TGTGCCAGCAGCTTAGTACGTGGGCTGGGGAACGAGCAGTACTTC. Translated: CASSLVRGLGNEQYF.

V usage is TRBV11-2 and J usage is TRBJ1-1, with D unresolved. The CDR3 is 13 amino acids. The V and J ends lost 3 bases and 4 bases respectively, with 9 bases between them. Germline CDR1 is SGHAT and CDR2 is FQNNGV. This CDR3 is CASSLSRSTEAFF. CDR3 sequence (DNA): TGTGCCAGCAGCTTGTCTAGGAGCACTGAAGCTTTCTTT.

CDR3 coding DNA: TGTGCCAGCTCAACGGGAGCTAGCAACCTGGGGACCCAGTACTTC. Protein product: CASSTGASNLGTQYF. This sequence joins TRBV18 and TRBJ2-5; maybe TRBD2 (6 bases). The V gene's germline CDR1 is KGHSH and CDR2 LQKENI. This CDR3 has 15 amino acids. Trimming took off 5 bases at V and 7 bases at J, with 20 bases between the two ends.

The J gene is TRBJ2-2, the V gene TRBV30, with TRBD1 identical over 9 bases. The CDR3 totals 14 residues. Germline CDR1 and CDR2: GTSNPN and SVGIG (reference sequence). V lost 2 bases and J lost 5; bases outside the gene matches: 3. This chain's CDR3 is CAWSSGTGTGELFF. As DNA, the CDR3 is TGTGCCTGGAGTTCCGGGACAGGGACCGGGGAGCTGTTTTTT.

The chain joins TRBV6-5 to TRBJ1-5; 8 bases map to TRBD1. Germline CDR1 MNHEY, CDR2 SVGAGI. This CDR3 is built from 13 residues. The J segment lost 5 bases and the V segment lost 7 bases, leaving 4 bases of the junction unmatched. For the CDR3, the DNA is TGTGCCAGCACTCCAGGGGGCTATCAGCCCCAGCATTTT. Translated: CASTPGGYQPQHF.

The gene calls are TRBV10-3 and TRBJ2-7; a weak D match, TRBD2 (6 bases). Germline V gene lookup returns CDR1 ENHRY and CDR2 SYGVKD. This CDR3 has 13 amino acids. Trimming stripped 6 bases from V and 2 bases from J, with 11 bases between. CDR3 protein: CAIRTEGTYEQYF. Here the CDR3 DNA reads TGTGCCATCAGAACGGAGGGGACCTACGAGCAGTACTTC.

Of note for this clone: The junction departs from the called germline gene at one end, perhaps through a read error. This sequence joins TRBV7-7 and TRBJ2-3, with TRBD1 matching 7 bases. The CDR3 consists of 13 residues. The germline gives CDR1 SSHAT, CDR2 FNYEAQ (reference sequence). The CDR3 region is CASSSGQTDTQYF. The CDR3 DNA reads TGTGCTAGCAGCTCGGGACAGACAGATACGCAGTATTTT.

Only one count was recorded for this clone. The chain employs TRBV11-2 and TRBJ2-3; TRBD2 matches 15 bases. The junction had 8 bases not matched to a gene; V was cut back by 5 bases and J by 8 bases. CDR1 and CDR2 (germline): SGHAT, FQNNGV. This CDR3 spans 16 amino acids. The CDR3 DNA is TGTGCCAGCAGCCCCCGGGGACTAGCGGGAGGAGGTACGCAGTATTTT. Amino acids: CASSPRGLAGGGTQYF. The whole variable domain, filled in from reference TRBV11-2 and TRBJ2-3, reads EAGVAQSPRYKIIEKRQSVAFWCNPISGHATLYWYQQILGQGPKLLIQFQNNGVVDDSQLPKDRFSAERLKGVDSTLKIQPAKLEDSAVYLCASSPRGLAGGGTQYFGPGTRLTVL.

This chain uses TRBV19 with TRBJ2-7, with a weak D call TRBD2 (6 bases). Germline CDR1 reads LNHDA; CDR2 reads SQIVND (reference sequence). V lost 5 bases to trimming and J lost 2 bases, with 16 bases between them. CDR3 length: 15 residues. The CDR3 loop reads CASSQPGEVPYEQYF. The CDR3 nucleotides read TGTGCCAGTAGTCAACCCGGGGAGGTCCCCTACGAGCAGTACTTC.

CDR3 protein: CASSIGGEQFF. The CDR3 nucleotides read TGTGCCAGCAGTATAGGAGGCGAGCAGTTCTTC. The genes are TRBV6-5 and TRBJ2-1; D perhaps matches TRBD2 (5 bases). Germline V lookup: CDR1 MNHEY, CDR2 SVGAGI. The CDR3 runs to 11 residues. Trimming removed 5 bases at V and 10 bases at J, with 9 bases between.

This chain uses TRBV28 with TRBJ2-2, with a tentative D call TRBD1 (6 bases). V dropped 7 bases and J dropped 1 base, with 13 bases sitting between them. Germline V gene lookup returns CDR1 MDHEN and CDR2 SYDVKM. The CDR3 runs to 15 residues. CDR3 protein: CASKIGTQNTGELFF. CDR3 DNA: TGTGCCAGCAAAATCGGGACACAGAACACCGGGGAGCTGTTTTTT.

The chain has TRBV7-9 and TRBJ2-1, with 11 bases matching TRBD2. This CDR3 comprises 13 residues. V trimming: 4 bases; J trimming: 12 bases; junction bases outside the gene matches: 5. The V gene's germline CDR1 is SEHNR and CDR2 FQNEAQ (reference sequence). The CDR3 region has the DNA TGTGCCAGCAGCTCCGGGACTAGCGGAGGGCAGTTCTTC. Its translation is CASSSGTSGGQFF.

V and J are TRBV29-1 and TRBJ2-7; 7 bases align to TRBD1. The trim removed 6 bases at V and 9 bases at J, leaving 14 bases unmatched. Germline V lookup: CDR1 SQVTM, CDR2 ANQGSEA. This CDR3 comprises 13 residues. The CDR3 loop reads CSVQGVVPSWQYF. The CDR3 DNA reads as TGCAGCGTCCAGGGGGTCGTACCTTCATGGCAGTACTTC.

The rearrangement joins TRBV5-1 to TRBJ2-3, with TRBD2 identical over 9 bases. With V trimmed by 0 bases and J by 4 bases, 6 bases remained unmatched. Per the germline V gene, CDR1 is SGHRS and CDR2 is YFSETQ. This CDR3 has 16 amino acids. The CDR3 sequence: CASSLGLAGLADTQYF. DNA of the CDR3: TGCGCCAGCAGCTTGGGGCTAGCGGGATTAGCAGATACGCAGTATTTT.